Listed below are T cell receptor beta chains from one sample, sequenced in a study of blood T cell repertoires in COVID-19. Clones were sequenced by immunoSEQ multiplex PCR, and TCRdb holds only the in-frame ones, with some missing. Of some 150,000 clones listed, around 83% are singletons. Sequenced input: peripheral blood. Source of these receptors: a woman between 50 and 59 years old in a cohort sampled during active or convalescent COVID-19. The CDR3 runs from the conserved cysteine through the conserved F or W. The D gene is left open where the match is weak. Clone size is not always given. Where it is, it says once, few, many or a class for expanded clones.

j_call clone_size v_call d_call cdr3_nt cdr3_aa
TRBJ2-1 - TRBV7-7 - TGTGCCAGCAGCATCGGACTGGACAATGAGCAGTTCTTC CASSIGLDNEQFF
TRBJ1-1 few TRBV15 TRBD1 TGTGCCACCAGCGGGACAGGGGATACTGAAGCTTTCTTT CATSGTGDTEAFF
TRBJ1-2 - TRBV2 TRBD1 TGTGCCAGCGGACAGGGACGTGGCTACACCTTC CASGQGRGYTF
TRBJ2-3 - TRBV27 TRBD1 TGTGCCAGCAGTTTAAGGACAGGGCTGCGCACAGATACGCAGTATTTT CASSLRTGLRTDTQYF
TRBJ2-1 - TRBV5-8 TRBD2 TGTGCCAGCAGCGCCGCCGGGACTAGCTCCCCGCGGGCTAAGCAGTTCTTC CASSAAGTSSPRAKQFF
TRBJ1-1 - TRBV10-3 TRBD1 TGTGCCATCAGTGAGGTCATCCGGACAGGTGAAGCTTTCTTT CAISEVIRTGEAFF
TRBJ1-2 - TRBV3-1/TRBV3-2 - TGTGCCAGCAGCCCCGGGTCTCTACACTACACCTTC CASSPGSLHYTF
TRBJ2-5 - TRBV18 - TGTGCCAGCTCACCAAGGGTCCTCCAGGGGAGTGGGGAGACCCAGTACTTC CASSPRVLQGSGETQYF
TRBJ2-3 - TRBV12-3/TRBV12-4 - TGTGCCAGCAGTTTACAGGCCCAAGGTACGCAGTATTTT CASSLQAQGTQYF
TRBJ2-1 - TRBV18 - TGTGCCAGCTCACCCGAGACAGAGGACAATGAGCAGTTCTTC CASSPETEDNEQFF
TRBJ2-2 - TRBV5-1 TRBD1 TGCGCCAGCAGCCAACAGGGGCCCGGGGAGCTGTTTTTT CASSQQGPGELFF
TRBJ1-6 once TRBV3-1/TRBV3-2 - TGTGCCAGCAGCCAAGAGAGACTACGGAATTCACCCCTCCACTTT CASSQERLRNSPLHF
TRBJ2-7 - TRBV29-1 - TGCAGCGTTGAATGGGCAGGGGAAACGGACGAGCAGTACTTC CSVEWAGETDEQYF
TRBJ1-1 - TRBV30 - TGTGCCTGGAGTCAGGGGCTGAACACTGAAGCTTTCTTT CAWSQGLNTEAFF
TRBJ2-7 once TRBV9 TRBD1 TGTGCCAGCAGCAGGGGACAGGCGTCCTACGAGCAGTACTTC CASSRGQASYEQYF
TRBJ1-6 - TRBV25-1 TRBD1 TGTGCCAGCCGGGACAGGGTAAATTCACCCCTCCACTTT CASRDRVNSPLHF
TRBJ2-7 - TRBV6-5 - TGTGCCAGCAGACCAGGGATTGGTGGCGAGCAGTACTTC CASRPGIGGEQYF
TRBJ1-1 - TRBV7-8 - TGTGCCAGCACGGGGCAGGGGCTAAAGAACACTGAAGCTTTCTTT CASTGQGLKNTEAFF
TRBJ1-5 - TRBV7-8 TRBD1 TGTGCCAGCAGCTTTTCCGGGGGGACAGGGGGCGGAACGGGCAATCAGCCCCAGCATTTT CASSFSGGTGGGTGNQPQHF
TRBJ2-2 - TRBV5-5 TRBD1 TGTGCCAGTACGGGACAGATCAACACCGGGGAGCTGTTTTTT CASTGQINTGELFF
TRBJ2-1 - TRBV7-2 - TGTGCCAGCAGCTTAGTCGGCGGGGCCACGGGGAATGAGCAGTTCTTC CASSLVGGATGNEQFF
TRBJ2-1 - TRBV21-1 - TGTGCCAGCAGCACGGGCGGGGGGGCTTACAATGAGCAGTTCTTC CASSTGGGAYNEQFF
TRBJ1-4 - TRBV3-1/TRBV3-2 TRBD1 TGTGCCAGCAGCGAACGGACAGGGCCTAATGAAAAACTGTTTTTT CASSERTGPNEKLFF
TRBJ2-7 - TRBV7-2 TRBD1 TGTGCCAGCAGCTTAGCGTCGGGACAGGGGTTCAACGAGCAGTACTTC CASSLASGQGFNEQYF
TRBJ1-2 - TRBV6-5 - TGTGCCAGCAGCCCCGGCGTCGGCGGGGGCTACACCTTC CASSPGVGGGYTF
TRBJ2-5 - TRBV10-2 TRBD1 TGCGCCAGCAGTCCCTCCGGGACAGGGAGAGAGACCCAGTACTTC CASSPSGTGRETQYF
TRBJ2-3 - TRBV3-1/TRBV3-2 TRBD2 TGTGCCAGCAGCCCAACGGGTGGAGGACTAGCGGGGGACACAGATACGCAGTATTTT CASSPTGGGLAGDTDTQYF
TRBJ2-3 - TRBV4-1 TRBD1 TGCGCCAGCAGCCAAACCGGGACAGGGGGGACAGATACGCAGTATTTT CASSQTGTGGTDTQYF
TRBJ1-6 - TRBV9 - TGTGCCAGCAGCGTATCGGGGGGGAATAATTCACCCCTCCACTTT CASSVSGGNNSPLHF
TRBJ2-7 few TRBV7-2 - TGTGCCAGCAGCTTAGCACAAACCCCATCCTACGAGCAGTACTTC CASSLAQTPSYEQYF
TRBJ1-5 - TRBV19 - TGTGCCAGTAGTTCAGGGAGGGATCAGCCCCAGCATTTT CASSSGRDQPQHF
TRBJ2-2 - TRBV2 - TGTGCCAGCAGAGGGACTGCGAGCACCGGGGAGCTGTTTTTT CASRGTASTGELFF
TRBJ2-7 - TRBV19 TRBD1 TGTGCCAGTAATAAACAGGGGTTCAGCTACGAGCAGTACTTC CASNKQGFSYEQYF
TRBJ2-7 - TRBV29-1 - TGCAGCGTTGTGAGGGGGGGGTTGGAGCAGTACTTC CSVVRGGLEQYF
TRBJ1-5 - TRBV3-1/TRBV3-2 - TGTGCCAGCAGCCCCCTAGGTAATCAGCCCCAGCATTTT CASSPLGNQPQHF
TRBJ2-1 - TRBV13 TRBD1 TGTGCCAGCAGTCGCGGGGACAGGGGATCCTACAATGAGCAGTTCTTC CASSRGDRGSYNEQFF
TRBJ2-2 - TRBV19 - TGTGCCAGTAGTAAAGACGGACTCTACACCGGGGAGCTGTTTTTT CASSKDGLYTGELFF
TRBJ1-2 - TRBV5-1 - TGCGCCAGCAGCTTGGAGGGGAATCGTGGCTACACCTTC CASSLEGNRGYTF
TRBJ2-1 - TRBV30 - TGTGCCTCCTCAAGCAGGGGAATTATCAATGAGCAGTTCTTC CASSSRGIINEQFF